These 13 T cell receptor beta chains were sequenced from one sample in a study of blood T cells in healthy people across ages. A second PCR of roughly 6 to 12 cycles used a sample-barcoded 5' primer and a J-beta primer mix. Via MiXCR, TCRdb re-called the 5' RACE reads, giving one row per CDR3 protein. The profile shows some 1.8 million distinct CDR3 sequences, roughly two fifths of them singletons. Sequencing input: blood. These receptors all stem from a human donor in good health.

This sequence joins TRBV7-9 and TRBJ2-3; possibly TRBD1 for D (5 bases). V dropped 2 bases and J dropped 1 base, with 13 bases sitting between them. CDR3 length: 16 residues. Germline-derived CDR1 and CDR2 are SEHNR and FQNEAQ (reference sequence). The CDR3, as DNA: TGTGCCAGCAGCTTAATCCGACAGAAGCGCACAGATACGCAGTATTTT. This gives the protein CASSLIRQKRTDTQYF. Using reference TRBV7-9 and TRBJ2-3 for the parts outside the CDR3, the full variable domain is DTGVSQNPRHKITKRGQNVTFRCDPISEHNRLYWYRQTLGQGPEFLTYFQNEAQLEKSRLLSDRFSAERPKGSFSTLEIQRTEQGDSAMYLCASSLIRQKRTDTQYFGPGTRLTVL.

The gene calls are TRBV16 and TRBJ1-2; maybe TRBD1 (5 bases). V lost 1 base, J lost 7 bases, and 7 bases lay in between. This CDR3 is 12 amino acids long. Per the germline V gene, CDR1 is KGHSY and CDR2 is FQNENV. CDR3 DNA sequence: TGTGCCAGCAGCCAATTGGGGCGTGGCTACACCTTC. This encodes CASSQLGRGYTF.

This rearrangement joins TRBV6-6 to TRBJ1-2; D possibly corresponds to TRBD1 (6 bases). From germline, CDR1 is MNHNY and CDR2 SVGAGI (reference sequence). Deletions cut 2 bases from V and 6 bases from J, with 10 bases between. The CDR3 covers 13 residues. Here the CDR3 DNA reads TGTGCCAGCAGTTACATCAACAGGGATGGCTACACCTTC. Translation gives CASSYINRDGYTF.

This chain's CDR3 is CAIMAGANYGYTF. CDR3 bases: TGTGCCATCATGGCAGGGGCGAACTATGGCTACACCTTC. The chain has TRBV10-3 and TRBJ1-2, with D possibly matching TRBD1 (6 bases). V shed 7 bases and J shed 2 bases, with 11 bases lying between them. The CDR3 extends over 13 amino acids. CDR1 ENHRY and CDR2 SYGVKD come from the germline V gene.

This CDR3 is CASLGLAGQSSYNEQFF. In DNA form, the CDR3 reads TGTGCCAGCCTCGGACTAGCGGGGCAGAGCTCCTACAATGAGCAGTTCTTC. The rearrangement joins TRBV7-9 to TRBJ2-1, with 12 bases lining up with TRBD2. Trimming took 8 bases from V and 0 from J; bases not matched to a gene: 8. This CDR3 has 17 amino acids. CDR1 and CDR2 from the germline V gene are SEHNR and FQNEAQ (reference sequence).

This clonotype appeared a few times. V gene TRBV7-8 combines with J gene TRBJ2-1; 10 positions agree with TRBD2. The CDR3 runs to 17 residues. CDR1 is SGHVS and CDR2 is FQNEAQ in the germline V gene. After removal of 5 bases from V and 2 bases from J, the junction contained 9 bases not matched to a gene. The CDR3 nucleotides read TGTGCCAGCAGCCTACGAAGCGGGGGGGCGGCCTACAATGAGCAGTTCTTC. The encoded protein is CASSLRSGGAAYNEQFF.

The J gene is TRBJ1-1, the V gene TRBV4-1; D remains unclear. There are 14 residues in the CDR3. Between the trimmed V and J ends, which lost 1 base and 5 bases, there was a span of 11 bases. From germline, CDR1 is MGHRA and CDR2 YSYEKL. The CDR3 sequence: CASSQVTRRTEAFF. The CDR3 bases are TGCGCCAGCAGCCAAGTGACTAGACGGACTGAAGCTTTCTTT.

The chain couples TRBV12-5 to TRBJ2-2; D is unresolved. CDR1 and CDR2 (germline): LGHNT, FRNRAP. V was shortened by 3 bases and J by 1 base, with 12 bases between the two germline ends. The CDR3 totals 16 residues. CDR3 nucleotide sequence: TGTGCTAGTGGTTTCCATCGTCCGCAGAACACCGGGGAGCTGTTTTTT. The encoded protein is CASGFHRPQNTGELFF.

V gene TRBV4-3 combines with J gene TRBJ2-4; D call uncertain. Looked up from germline, CDR1 is LGHNA and CDR2 is YSLEER. The CDR3 runs 15 residues. Trimming removed 3 bases from V and 2 bases from J, with 11 bases in between. The CDR3 reads CASSHLGLTKNIQYF. In DNA form, the CDR3 reads TGCGCCAGCAGCCACTTAGGCCTCACCAAAAACATTCAGTACTTC.

This rearrangement joins TRBV7-2 to TRBJ2-7; D might be TRBD1 (6 bases). Germline V lookup: CDR1 SGHTA, CDR2 FQGNSA. V was clipped by 3 bases and J by 3 bases, with 9 bases between them. This CDR3 region has 13 residues. Written as DNA, the CDR3 is TGTGCCAGCAGCTTCACAGGGTTCTACGAGCAGTACTTC. Translation gives CASSFTGFYEQYF.

The genes are TRBV4-1 and TRBJ2-1; 9 positions agree with TRBD2. Germline CDR1 is MGHRA and CDR2 is YSYEKL. The J segment lost 0 bases and the V segment lost 4 bases, leaving 4 bases of the junction unmatched. The CDR3 has 16 amino acids. In DNA form, the CDR3 reads TGCGCCAGCAGCCCCCGTAGCGGGAGCTCCTACAATGAGCAGTTCTTC. It translates to CASSPRSGSSYNEQFF.

The chain links TRBV5-5 to TRBJ2-1; 11 nucleotides line up with TRBD2. The CDR3 runs 16 residues. Germline loops: CDR1 SGHKS, CDR2 YYEKEE (reference sequence). After removal of 4 bases from V and 1 base from J, the junction contained 4 bases not matched to a gene. CDR3 amino acids: CASSPGLAVSYNEQFF. DNA of the CDR3: TGTGCCAGCAGCCCGGGACTAGCGGTTTCCTACAATGAGCAGTTCTTC.

The rearrangement uses TRBV7-2 and TRBJ1-1, with D tentatively TRBD1 (5 bases). Trimming took off 6 bases at V and 5 bases at J, with 10 bases between the two ends. Germline CDR1 and CDR2: SGHTA and FQGNSA. CDR3 size: 12 residues. The CDR3 DNA reads TGTGCCAGCAGGTTACAGGTTACTGAAGCTTTCTTT. Amino acid sequence: CASRLQVTEAFF.